Listed below are T cell receptor beta chains from one sample, sequenced in a study of blood T cell repertoires in COVID-19. The protocol was immunoSEQ multiplex PCR, while the TCRdb copy is restricted to in-frame clones and leaves out a portion. The sample carries around 160,000 clones, around four fifths recorded once. The sample comprised peripheral blood. The receptors come from a middle-aged woman with active or convalescent COVID-19. CDR3s include the opening cysteine and the closing phenylalanine or tryptophan. A D gene is named only where the DNA matches it firmly. The listing skips clone size in some rows; elsewhere it reads once, few, many or a size class.

j_call | clone_size | v_call | d_call | cdr3_aa | cdr3_nt
TRBJ1-2 | few | TRBV9 | TRBD1 | CASSLPGQVHGYTF | TGTGCCAGCAGCCTACCTGGACAGGTGCATGGCTACACCTTC
TRBJ2-3 | . | TRBV4-1 | TRBD2 | CASSQGGLAGQAQYF | TGCGCCAGCAGCCAAGGGGGACTAGCGGGACAGGCGCAGTATTTT
TRBJ1-4 | . | TRBV7-8 | . | CASSFSLGKLFF | TGTGCCAGCAGCTTCTCCCTCGGGAAACTGTTTTTT
TRBJ2-5 | . | TRBV2 | . | CARGIQGTQETQYF | TGTGCCAGGGGGATACAGGGTACCCAAGAGACCCAGTACTTC
TRBJ2-1 | . | TRBV7-2 | TRBD1 | CASSLVGQGVSYNEQFF | TGTGCCAGCAGCTTAGTAGGACAGGGGGTATCCTACAATGAGCAGTTCTTC
TRBJ1-3 | . | TRBV7-9 | . | CASSPPRQVTGNTIYF | TGTGCCAGCAGCCCACCAAGACAGGTTACTGGAAACACCATATATTTT
TRBJ1-1 | . | TRBV30 | TRBD1 | CAWSANRGLITEAFF | TGTGCCTGGAGTGCTAACAGGGGCCTGATCACTGAAGCTTTCTTT
TRBJ2-7 | . | TRBV18 | TRBD1 | CASSPRRTGAYEQYF | TGTGCCAGCTCACCACGAAGGACAGGCGCCTACGAGCAGTACTTC
TRBJ1-1 | . | TRBV6-2/TRBV6-3 | TRBD1 | CASSYRTGDTEAFF | TGTGCCAGCAGTTACCGCACAGGGGACACTGAAGCTTTCTTT
TRBJ2-7 | few | TRBV7-9 | . | CASRGVPLHEQYF | TGTGCCAGCAGAGGAGTACCGCTCCACGAGCAGTACTTC